This TCR beta chain was sequenced in a study of cytomegalovirus exposure and HLA in healthy donors. Findings and limits, study-wide: In a later analysis, the majority of CMV-associated beta chains seemingly showed HLA restriction.

The PCR ran on 60 Vbeta and 13 Jbeta primers. The table came from immunoSEQ multiplex PCR; TCRdb's copy has only in-frame clones and leaves some out. The sample shows under 200,000 clones, 75% to 85% of them seen only once. As regards this clone: Its specificity is not known.

Germline V gene sequence: CDR1 SEHNR, CDR2 FQNEAQ (reference sequence). The CDR3 loop spans 14 amino acids. Trimming took off 5 bases at V and 5 bases at J, with 12 bases between the two ends. What was sequenced was PBMCs. The receptor comes from a woman aged 18 to 35 in good health and CMV-seropositive. The chain joins TRBV7-9 to TRBJ1-4; a possible D gene is TRBD1 (6 bases). Here the CDR3 reads CASSQGGGNEKLFF. CDR3 DNA sequence: TGTGCCAGCAGCCAAGGGGGGGGGAATGAAAAACTGTTTTTT. The complete variable domain, with remaining parts taken from reference TRBV7-9 and TRBJ1-4, reads DTGVSQNPRHKITKRGQNVTFRCDPISEHNRLYWYRQTLGQGPEFLTYFQNEAQLEKSRLLSDRFSAERPKGSFSTLEIQRTEQGDSAMYLCASSQGGGNEKLFFGSGTQLSVL.